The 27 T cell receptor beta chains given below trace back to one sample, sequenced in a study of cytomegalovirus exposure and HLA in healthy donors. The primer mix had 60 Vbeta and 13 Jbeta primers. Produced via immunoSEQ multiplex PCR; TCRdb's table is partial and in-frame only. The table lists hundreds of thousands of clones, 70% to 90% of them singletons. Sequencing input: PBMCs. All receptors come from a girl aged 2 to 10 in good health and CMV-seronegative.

The CDR3 loop is CASSTGDRDQETQYF. The CDR3 DNA sequence: TGTGCCAGCAGCACGGGAGACAGGGACCAAGAGACCCAGTACTTC. This rearrangement joins TRBV7-8 to TRBJ2-5; D perhaps matches TRBD1 (7 bases). The CDR3 totals 15 residues. Trimming left V 5 bases short and J 0 bases short, with 13 bases between. Germline CDR1 is SGHVS and CDR2 is FQNEAQ.

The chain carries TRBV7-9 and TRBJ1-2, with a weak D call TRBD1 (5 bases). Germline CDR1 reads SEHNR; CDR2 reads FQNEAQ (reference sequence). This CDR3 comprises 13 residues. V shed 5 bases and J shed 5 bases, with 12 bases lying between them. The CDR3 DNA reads TGTGCCAGCAGCGATCCCCAGGGTTATGGCTACACCTTC. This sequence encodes CASSDPQGYGYTF.

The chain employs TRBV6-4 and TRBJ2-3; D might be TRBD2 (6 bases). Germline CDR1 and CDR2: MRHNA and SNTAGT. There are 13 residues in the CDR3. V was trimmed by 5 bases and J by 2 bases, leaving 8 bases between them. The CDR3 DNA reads TGTGCCAGCAGTAGGACTACCACAGATACGCAGTATTTT. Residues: CASSRTTTDTQYF.

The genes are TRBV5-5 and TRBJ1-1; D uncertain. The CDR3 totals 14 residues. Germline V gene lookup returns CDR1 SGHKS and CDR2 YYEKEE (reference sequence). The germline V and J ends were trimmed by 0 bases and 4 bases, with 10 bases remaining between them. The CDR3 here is CASSLERFLTEAFF. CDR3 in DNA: TGTGCCAGCAGCTTGGAGAGGTTTCTCACTGAAGCTTTCTTT.

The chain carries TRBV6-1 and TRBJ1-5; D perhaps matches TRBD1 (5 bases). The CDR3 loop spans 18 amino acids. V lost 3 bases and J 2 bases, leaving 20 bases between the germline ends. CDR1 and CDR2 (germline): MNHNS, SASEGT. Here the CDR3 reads CASSDRDSGGLGNQPQHF. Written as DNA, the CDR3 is TGTGCCAGCAGTGATAGGGATTCGGGGGGTTTGGGCAATCAGCCCCAGCATTTT.

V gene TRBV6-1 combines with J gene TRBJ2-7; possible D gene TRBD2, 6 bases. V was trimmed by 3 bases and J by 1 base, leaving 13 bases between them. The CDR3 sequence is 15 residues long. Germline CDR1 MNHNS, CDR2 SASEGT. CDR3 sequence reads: CASSDFGGWSYEQYF. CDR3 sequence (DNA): TGTGCCAGCAGTGATTTTGGAGGGTGGTCCTACGAGCAGTACTTC.

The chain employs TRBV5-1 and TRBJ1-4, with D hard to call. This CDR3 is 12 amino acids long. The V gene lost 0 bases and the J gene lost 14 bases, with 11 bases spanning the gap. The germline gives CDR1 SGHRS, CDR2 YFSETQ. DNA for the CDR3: TGCGCCAGCAGCTTGGATCAGAAGTTGCTGTTTTTT. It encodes CASSLDQKLLFF.

For the CDR3, the DNA is TGTGCCAGCAGCTTTAGCCCATGGCAGCCAGTTACCGGGGAGCTGTTTTTT. Translated, it gives CASSFSPWQPVTGELFF. V and J are TRBV5-6 and TRBJ2-2, with unresolved D. The ends were cut back, 2 bases at V and 5 bases at J, with 19 bases in the middle. The CDR3 spans 17 residues. Germline CDR1 and CDR2: SGHDT and YYEEEE.

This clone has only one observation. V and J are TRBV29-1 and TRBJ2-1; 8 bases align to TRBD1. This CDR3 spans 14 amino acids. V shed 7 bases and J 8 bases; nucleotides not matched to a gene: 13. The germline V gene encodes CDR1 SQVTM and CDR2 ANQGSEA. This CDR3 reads CSGGDRGVYYEQFF. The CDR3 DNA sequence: TGCAGCGGGGGAGACAGGGGTGTTTATTATGAGCAGTTCTTC.

The CDR3: CASSFGTGIADTQYF. The CDR3, as DNA: TGTGCCAGCAGCTTCGGGACAGGGATTGCGGATACGCAGTATTTT. V usage is TRBV7-9 and J usage is TRBJ2-3; 9 bases agree with TRBD1. This CDR3 has 15 residues. CDR1 is SEHNR and CDR2 is FQNEAQ in the germline V gene (reference sequence). The ends lost 3 bases at V and 6 bases at J; junction bases unmatched: 7.

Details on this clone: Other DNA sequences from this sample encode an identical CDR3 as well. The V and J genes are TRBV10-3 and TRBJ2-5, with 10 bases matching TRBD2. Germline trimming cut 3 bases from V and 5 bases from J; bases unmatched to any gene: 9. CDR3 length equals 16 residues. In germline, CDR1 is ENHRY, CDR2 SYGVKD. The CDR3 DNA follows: TGTGCCATCAGTGACTTAACTGGGACTAGCGCGGAGACCCAGTACTTC. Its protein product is CAISDLTGTSAETQYF.

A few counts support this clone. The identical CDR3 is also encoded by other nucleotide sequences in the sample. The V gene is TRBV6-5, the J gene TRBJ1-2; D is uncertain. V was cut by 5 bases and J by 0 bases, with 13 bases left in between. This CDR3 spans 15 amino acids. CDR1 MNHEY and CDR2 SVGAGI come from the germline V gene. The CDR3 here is CASSRLGVTNYGYTF. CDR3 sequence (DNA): TGTGCCAGCAGTCGCCTAGGAGTCACTAACTATGGCTACACCTTC.

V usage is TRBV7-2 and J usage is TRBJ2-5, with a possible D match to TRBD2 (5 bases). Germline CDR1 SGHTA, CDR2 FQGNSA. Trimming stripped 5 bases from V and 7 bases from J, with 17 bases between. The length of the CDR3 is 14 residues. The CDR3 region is CASSTGYQTGTQYF. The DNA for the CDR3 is TGTGCCAGCAGCACGGGATACCAAACCGGGACCCAGTACTTC.

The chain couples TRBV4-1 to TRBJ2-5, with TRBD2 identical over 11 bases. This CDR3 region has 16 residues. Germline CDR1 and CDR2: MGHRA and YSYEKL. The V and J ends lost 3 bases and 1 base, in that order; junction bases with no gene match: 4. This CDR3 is CASSQPLAGAQETQYF. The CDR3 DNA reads TGCGCCAGCAGCCAGCCACTAGCGGGGGCCCAAGAGACCCAGTACTTC.

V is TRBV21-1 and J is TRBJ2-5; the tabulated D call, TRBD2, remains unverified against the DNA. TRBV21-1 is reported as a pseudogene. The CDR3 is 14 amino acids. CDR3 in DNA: TGTGCCAGCAGCAAAGCGGGTGGAGTAGAGACCCAGTACTTC. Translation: CASSKAGGVETQYF.

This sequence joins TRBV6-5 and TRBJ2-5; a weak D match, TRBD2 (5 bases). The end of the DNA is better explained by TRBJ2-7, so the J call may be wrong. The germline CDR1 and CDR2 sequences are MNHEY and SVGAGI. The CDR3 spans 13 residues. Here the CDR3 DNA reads TGTGCCAGCAGCAGGACTGGTACCTACGAGCAGTACTTC. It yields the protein CASSRTGTYEQYF.

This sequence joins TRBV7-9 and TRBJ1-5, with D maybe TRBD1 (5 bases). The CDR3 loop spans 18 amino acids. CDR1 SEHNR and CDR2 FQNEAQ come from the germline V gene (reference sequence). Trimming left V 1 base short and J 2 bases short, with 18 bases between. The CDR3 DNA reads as TGTGCCAGCAGCTTAGGAAGTGGGGGGGTTCTTGGCAATCAGCCCCAGCATTTT. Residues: CASSLGSGGVLGNQPQHF.

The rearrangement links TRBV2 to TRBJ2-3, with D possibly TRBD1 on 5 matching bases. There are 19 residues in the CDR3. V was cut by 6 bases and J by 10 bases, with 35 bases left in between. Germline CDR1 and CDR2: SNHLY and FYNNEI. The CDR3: CASRDTWVGLGRTGRPQYF. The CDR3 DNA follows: TGTGCCAGCAGAGACACGTGGGTAGGTTTGGGTCGTACAGGCCGCCCGCAGTATTTT.

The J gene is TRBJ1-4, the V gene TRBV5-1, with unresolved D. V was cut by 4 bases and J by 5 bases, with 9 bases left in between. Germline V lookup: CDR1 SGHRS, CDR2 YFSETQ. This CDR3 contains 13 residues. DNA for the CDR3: TGCGCCAGCAGCGGCTGGCAAAATGAAAAACTGTTTTTT. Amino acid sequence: CASSGWQNEKLFF.

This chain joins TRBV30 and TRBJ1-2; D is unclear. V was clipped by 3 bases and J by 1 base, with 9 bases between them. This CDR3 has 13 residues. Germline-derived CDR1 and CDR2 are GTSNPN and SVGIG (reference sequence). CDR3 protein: CAWSATVNYGYTF. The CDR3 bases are TGTGCCTGGAGCGCGACTGTTAACTATGGCTACACCTTC.

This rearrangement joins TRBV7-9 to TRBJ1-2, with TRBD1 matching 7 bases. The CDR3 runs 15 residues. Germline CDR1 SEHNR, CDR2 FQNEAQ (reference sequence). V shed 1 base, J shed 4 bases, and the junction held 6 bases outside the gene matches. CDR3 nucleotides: TGTGCCAGCAGCTTAGGGGGACAGCCCCCCTATGGCTACACCTTC. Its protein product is CASSLGGQPPYGYTF.

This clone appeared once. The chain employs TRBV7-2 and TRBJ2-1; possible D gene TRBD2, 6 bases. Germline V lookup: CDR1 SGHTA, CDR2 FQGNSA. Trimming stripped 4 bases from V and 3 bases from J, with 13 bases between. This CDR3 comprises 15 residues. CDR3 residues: CASSSRKGGYNEQFF. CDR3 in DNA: TGTGCCAGCAGCTCCCGTAAGGGAGGCTACAATGAGCAGTTCTTC.

CDR3 sequence: CAINRQYNSPLHF. CDR3 sequence (DNA): TGTGCCATCAACAGGCAATATAATTCACCCCTCCACTTT. The gene calls are TRBV6-1 and TRBJ1-6, with D perhaps TRBD1 (5 bases). Between the trimmed V and J ends, which lost 10 bases and 4 bases, there was a span of 11 bases. The CDR3 runs to 13 residues. The V gene's germline CDR1 is MNHNS and CDR2 SASEGT.

The CDR3 sequence is CASSYRGRRDTEAFF. For the CDR3, the DNA is TGTGCCAGCAGTTACAGGGGGCGCAGGGACACTGAAGCTTTCTTT. The chain joins TRBV6-5 to TRBJ1-1, with TRBD1 matching over 7 bases. The V gene end was trimmed by 2 bases and the J gene end by 3 bases; junction bases not matched to a gene: 6. Germline V gives CDR1 MNHEY, CDR2 SVGAGI. The CDR3 runs 15 residues.

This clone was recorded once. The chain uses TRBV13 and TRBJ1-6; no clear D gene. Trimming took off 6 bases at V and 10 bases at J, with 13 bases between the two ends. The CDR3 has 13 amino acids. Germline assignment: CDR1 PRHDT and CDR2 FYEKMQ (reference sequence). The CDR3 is CASRQHGESPLHF. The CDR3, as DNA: TGTGCCAGCAGACAGCACGGGGAATCACCCCTCCACTTT.

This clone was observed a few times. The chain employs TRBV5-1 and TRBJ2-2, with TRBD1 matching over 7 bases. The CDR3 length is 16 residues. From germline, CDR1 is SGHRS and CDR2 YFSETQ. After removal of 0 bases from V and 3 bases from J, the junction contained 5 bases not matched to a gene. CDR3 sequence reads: CASSLVKGADTGELFF. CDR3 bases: TGCGCCAGCAGCTTGGTGAAGGGGGCGGACACCGGGGAGCTGTTTTTT.

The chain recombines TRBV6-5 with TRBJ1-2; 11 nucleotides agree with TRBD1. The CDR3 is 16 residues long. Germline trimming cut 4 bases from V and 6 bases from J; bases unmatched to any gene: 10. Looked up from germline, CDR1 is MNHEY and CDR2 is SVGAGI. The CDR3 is CASSSPGTGGSNGYTF. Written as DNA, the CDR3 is TGTGCCAGCAGTTCTCCCGGGACAGGGGGATCGAATGGCTACACCTTC.